This T cell receptor (beta chain) was captured by sequencing in a study of cytomegalovirus exposure and HLA in healthy donors. Method: immunoSEQ multiplex PCR; TCRdb's copy keeps in-frame clones and lacks some. Of about 130,000 clones listed, 95% to 97% were seen once; the top ten hold 1.7%. This TCR came from a man aged 18-30 years in good health and CMV-seronegative. Sequencing was performed on PBMCs.

CDR3 region: CASSLQTLAAAEYF. In nucleotides, the CDR3 is TGTGCCAGCAGTTTGCAAACACTAGCGGCCGCCGAGTACTTC. The J gene is TRBJ2-7, the V gene TRBV7-9; 8 nucleotides agree with TRBD2. Per germline, CDR1 SEHNR and CDR2 FQNEAQ (reference sequence). The CDR3 sequence is 14 residues long. After removal of 6 bases from V and 11 bases from J, the junction contained 15 bases not matched to a gene.